One and the same sample provided the 28 T cell receptor beta chains below, sequenced in a study of shared clonotypes between healthy human individuals. TCRdb's copy holds only in-frame clones and misses some; the assay was immunoSEQ multiplex PCR. The table shows roughly 1,500,000 clones, with around 98% occurring only once. Material for sequencing was naive CD4+ T cells sorted from blood. Subset in this sample: CD45RA+ positively selected. These receptors all stem from a man aged 25-45 years in good health.

The V gene is TRBV14, the J gene TRBJ2-2, with D perhaps TRBD2 (7 bases). CDR3 size: 15 residues. V lost 1 base to trimming and J lost 7 bases, with 13 bases between them. Looked up from germline, CDR1 is SGHDN and CDR2 is FVKESK. CDR3: CASSQAGGGGGELFF. CDR3 nucleotide sequence: TGTGCCAGCAGCCAAGCCGGCGGGGGCGGCGGGGAGCTGTTTTTT.

The V gene is TRBV9, the J gene TRBJ2-3, with D unclear. The CDR3 extends over 15 amino acids. Germline CDR1 reads SGDLS; CDR2 reads YYNGEE. V was clipped by 0 bases and J by 2 bases, with 10 bases between them. The CDR3 DNA follows: TGTGCCAGCAGCGTAGTAGGCTCAAACACAGATACGCAGTATTTT. This gives the protein CASSVVGSNTDTQYF.

The chain has TRBV5-1 and TRBJ2-7; 9 nucleotides line up with TRBD1. Germline CDR1 reads SGHRS; CDR2 reads YFSETQ. V lost 2 bases and J lost 3; bases outside the gene matches: 6. The CDR3 contains 15 residues. For the CDR3, the DNA is TGCGCCAGCAGCTTTAATCGGGACAGGGTCTACGAGCAGTACTTC. As protein: CASSFNRDRVYEQYF.

This clone appeared a single time. The chain couples TRBV5-1 to TRBJ1-1, with TRBD1 identical over 7 bases. Germline V gene lookup returns CDR1 SGHRS and CDR2 YFSETQ. The CDR3 is 16 amino acids. J was trimmed by 3 bases and V by 8 bases; bases with no gene match: 16. CDR3 nucleotides: TGCGCCAGTAACAGGGGCGTGATCGGTTTGGACACTGAAGCTTTCTTT. It translates to CASNRGVIGLDTEAFF. Drawing the rest from reference TRBV5-1 and TRBJ1-1, the complete variable domain is KAGVTQTPRYLIKTRGQQVTLSCSPISGHRSVSWYQQTPGQGLQFLFEYFSETQRNKGNFPGRFSGRQFSNSRSEMNVSTLELGDSALYLCASNRGVIGLDTEAFFGQGTRLTVV.

This clone was counted a single time. This rearrangement joins TRBV9 to TRBJ2-1; D remains unclear. Trimming shortened V by 0 bases and J by 4 bases, and 11 bases separated the two germline ends. Germline CDR1 and CDR2: SGDLS and YYNGEE. CDR3 length: 15 amino acids. In DNA, the CDR3 is TGTGCCAGCAGCGTAGAGCAGTCCCTTTACAATGAGCAGTTCTTC. This translates into CASSVEQSLYNEQFF. The full variable domain, rest sourced from reference TRBV9 and TRBJ2-1, is DSGVTQTPKHLITATGQRVTLRCSPRSGDLSVYWYQQSLDQGLQFLIQYYNGEERAKGNILERFSAQQFPDLHSELNLSSLELGDSALYFCASSVEQSLYNEQFFGPGTRLTVL.

The chain carries TRBV6-1 and TRBJ2-5, with TRBD2 identical over 13 bases. CDR1 and CDR2 from the germline V gene are MNHNS and SASEGT. Trimming cost V 4 bases and J 0 bases; bases outside gene matches: 2. This CDR3 is 16 amino acids long. The CDR3 is CASSAGTSGNQETQYF. The CDR3 DNA reads TGTGCCAGCAGTGCCGGGACTAGCGGGAACCAAGAGACCCAGTACTTC.

The chain is built from TRBV2 and TRBJ2-1; 12 bases agree with TRBD2. The germline V gene has CDR1 SNHLY and CDR2 FYNNEI. The V gene end was trimmed by 5 bases and the J gene end by 10 bases; junction bases not matched to a gene: 18. The CDR3 has 18 residues. The CDR3 protein is CASSLQPRLAGASWEQFF. CDR3 bases: TGTGCCAGCAGTCTACAGCCTCGACTAGCGGGAGCATCCTGGGAGCAGTTCTTC.

The chain links TRBV6-5 to TRBJ1-1; D not resolved. The length of the CDR3 is 15 residues. The ends were cut back, 5 bases at V and 3 bases at J, with 16 bases in the middle. Germline-derived CDR1 and CDR2 are MNHEY and SVGAGI. DNA of the CDR3: TGTGCCAGCAGTCCATACAGAGCAGCTGACACTGAAGCTTTCTTT. Protein: CASSPYRAADTEAFF.

The chain combines TRBV29-1 with TRBJ2-5; D is possibly TRBD1 or TRBD2 (5 bases each). The germline V gene encodes CDR1 SQVTM and CDR2 ANQGSEA. This CDR3 comprises 13 residues. The V end was cut by 4 bases, the J end by 0 bases, with 9 bases between. Here the CDR3 reads CSVVRGHQETQYF. CDR3 bases: TGCAGCGTTGTCCGGGGCCACCAAGAGACCCAGTACTTC.

A note on this clone: Other DNA sequences of this sample code for an identical CDR3. This chain joins TRBV18 and TRBJ2-7, with TRBD1 matching 9 bases. V lost 2 bases to trimming and J lost 5 bases; unmatched junction nucleotides: 1. The CDR3 contains 13 residues. The V gene's germline CDR1 is KGHSH and CDR2 LQKENI. The CDR3, as DNA: TGTGCCAGCTCACCAGGACAGGGGAACGAGCAGTACTTC. Its protein is CASSPGQGNEQYF.

The chain joins TRBV7-8 to TRBJ2-7; 8 bases are a match to TRBD2. CDR3 length: 15 residues. Germline lookup yields CDR1 SGHVS and CDR2 FQNEAQ. V lost 4 bases and J lost 0; bases outside the gene matches: 5. Here the CDR3 reads CASSSRAGASYEQYF. The CDR3 nucleotides read TGTGCCAGCAGCTCCAGAGCGGGGGCCTCCTACGAGCAGTACTTC.

This chain links TRBV29-1 with TRBJ2-1; no reliable D call. V was clipped by 4 bases and J by 3 bases, with 16 bases between them. The V gene's germline CDR1 is SQVTM and CDR2 ANQGSEA. The CDR3 consists of 15 residues. CDR3 loop: CSVGPSEMHYNEQFF. The CDR3 DNA reads as TGCAGCGTTGGGCCCTCTGAGATGCACTACAATGAGCAGTTCTTC.

The chain recombines TRBV5-1 with TRBJ2-2; a weak D match, TRBD1 (7 bases). CDR1 is SGHRS, CDR2 YFSETQ, per germline. The V end lost 3 bases, the J end lost 3 bases, and 18 bases lay between the germline ends. The CDR3 contains 17 residues. CDR3 amino acids: CASSSTGVGSYTGELFF. As DNA, the CDR3 is TGCGCCAGCAGCTCTACAGGGGTCGGGAGCTACACCGGGGAGCTGTTTTTT.

J is TRBJ2-3 and V is TRBV7-2; 8 bases are shared with TRBD2. Unmatched junction bases numbered 10, after V lost 5 bases and J lost 3 bases. The CDR3 length is 16 residues. Germline V CDR1 and CDR2: SGHTA, FQGNSA. CDR3 amino acids: CASSPPGLDGTDTQYF. CDR3 DNA sequence: TGTGCCAGCAGCCCGCCGGGACTAGACGGAACAGATACGCAGTATTTT.

In regard to this clone: The same CDR3 also results from other DNA sequences found in this sample. This sequence joins TRBV18 and TRBJ1-2, with TRBD1 matching 8 bases. Germline loops: CDR1 KGHSH, CDR2 LQKENI. The V segment lost 1 base and the J segment 5 bases; nucleotides outside the gene matches: 3. The CDR3 runs to 14 residues. CDR3 loop: CASSPRTGLYGYTF. Written as DNA, the CDR3 is TGTGCCAGCTCACCACGGACAGGGTTATATGGCTACACCTTC. Full variable domain (outside the CDR3, taken from reference TRBV18 and TRBJ1-2): NAGVMQNPRHLVRRRGQEARLRCSPMKGHSHVYWYRQLPEEGLKFMVYLQKENIIDESGMPKERFSAEFPKEGPSILRIQQVVRGDSAAYFCASSPRTGLYGYTFGSGTRLTVV.

The chain carries TRBV9 and TRBJ2-7; 9 bases align to TRBD2. The CDR3 loop spans 14 amino acids. Trimming took 0 bases from V and 6 from J; bases not matched to a gene: 4. CDR1 and CDR2 from the germline V gene are SGDLS and YYNGEE. The CDR3 bases are TGTGCCAGCAGCGTAGTGGTTAGCGGGAGCGAGCAGTACTTC. The encoded protein is CASSVVVSGSEQYF. Together with reference TRBV9 and TRBJ2-7, the CDR3 gives the full variable domain: DSGVTQTPKHLITATGQRVTLRCSPRSGDLSVYWYQQSLDQGLQFLIQYYNGEERAKGNILERFSAQQFPDLHSELNLSSLELGDSALYFCASSVVVSGSEQYFGPGTRLTVT.

The rearrangement links TRBV6-1 to TRBJ2-5, with D perhaps assigned TRBD1 or TRBD2 (5 bases each). This CDR3 comprises 14 residues. Germline loops: CDR1 MNHNS, CDR2 SASEGT. V lost 2 bases and J lost 5, with 12 bases in between. CDR3 sequence (DNA): TGTGCCAGCAGTGAAATCTGGGGCGGGGAGACCCAGTACTTC. This translates into CASSEIWGGETQYF.

The chain carries TRBV9 and TRBJ1-2; TRBD1 matches at 7 bases. Germline V CDR1 and CDR2: SGDLS, YYNGEE. V trimming: 5 bases; J trimming: 5 bases; junction bases outside the gene matches: 6. The CDR3 has 13 residues. The chain's CDR3 is CASRATGAYGYTF. In DNA form, the CDR3 reads TGTGCCAGCAGAGCTACAGGGGCTTATGGCTACACCTTC.

On this clone: Different DNA sequences within this sample yield the same CDR3. The chain carries TRBV20-1 and TRBJ2-3; D gene uncertain. Trimming cost V 4 bases and J 5 bases, with 4 bases left between them. This CDR3 has 10 residues. Per germline, CDR1 DFQATT and CDR2 SNEGSKA (reference sequence). The CDR3: CSAKRDTQYF. Here the CDR3 DNA reads TGCAGTGCTAAGCGAGATACGCAGTATTTT.

The chain uses TRBV11-3 and TRBJ2-1, with 10 bases lining up with TRBD2. The germline V gene encodes CDR1 SGHNT and CDR2 YENEEA. The CDR3 is 16 amino acids. With 4 bases clipped from V and 7 bases from J, the junction kept 10 bases outside the gene matches. CDR3 sequence reads: CASSSNWLAGVNEQFF. CDR3 in DNA: TGTGCCAGCAGCTCAAACTGGCTAGCGGGGGTTAATGAGCAGTTCTTC.

The chain employs TRBV18 and TRBJ2-1, with a tentative D call TRBD1 (6 bases). Germline CDR1 reads KGHSH; CDR2 reads LQKENI. V lost 3 bases to trimming and J lost 3 bases, with 12 bases between them. The CDR3 runs 15 residues. The CDR3 region has the DNA TGTGCCAGCTCACCTCGAAGGACAGTCTACAATGAGCAGTTCTTC. It yields the protein CASSPRRTVYNEQFF.

Here the CDR3 DNA reads TGCGCCAGCAGTGAGTCCAATACGCAGTATTTT. This translates into CASSESNTQYF. The V call is TRBV10-1, the J call TRBJ2-3, with D hard to call. The CDR3 is 11 amino acids. From germline, CDR1 is WNHNN and CDR2 SYGVQD (reference sequence). V lost 0 bases, J lost 7 bases, and 2 bases lay in between.

The chain links TRBV14 to TRBJ2-3, with 8 bases fitting TRBD2. V lost 4 bases and J lost 0; bases outside the gene matches: 3. The CDR3 covers 15 residues. Germline CDR1 reads SGHDN; CDR2 reads FVKESK. CDR3 in DNA: TGTGCCAGCAGCCCCCGGACTAGCAGCACAGATACGCAGTATTTT. It codes for CASSPRTSSTDTQYF.

The chain uses TRBV7-9 and TRBJ2-2; possible D gene TRBD1, 5 bases. From germline, CDR1 is SEHNR and CDR2 FQNEAQ (reference sequence). The CDR3 consists of 15 residues. Trimming cost V 4 bases and J 1 base, with 10 bases left between them. The CDR3 coding sequence is TGTGCCAGCAGCTCCACCCAGGGGAACACCGGGGAGCTGTTTTTT. Its protein product is CASSSTQGNTGELFF.

The V gene is TRBV5-1, the J gene TRBJ2-7; 7 nucleotides line up with TRBD2. The CDR3 covers 12 residues. In germline, CDR1 is SGHRS, CDR2 YFSETQ. Germline trimming cut 8 bases from V and 3 bases from J; bases unmatched to any gene: 5. Here the CDR3 reads CARLAIHYEQYF. CDR3 nucleotides: TGCGCCAGACTAGCGATACACTACGAGCAGTACTTC.

The rearrangement links TRBV14 to TRBJ2-1; 7 bases are shared with TRBD2. Germline V gene lookup returns CDR1 SGHDN and CDR2 FVKESK. The CDR3 loop spans 15 amino acids. J was trimmed by 4 bases and V by 6 bases; bases with no gene match: 9. DNA for the CDR3: TGTGCCAGCAGTCTATATTGGGAGGGGTACAATGAGCAGTTCTTC. Protein sequence: CASSLYWEGYNEQFF.

Concerning this clone: The germline gene is not matched at one end of the junction; a read error may be the cause. This rearrangement joins TRBV7-7 to TRBJ1-3; D gene uncertain. This CDR3 has 14 residues. Germline-derived CDR1 and CDR2 are SSHAT and FNYEAQ (reference sequence). The CDR3 region is CASSSGTSGNTIYF. The CDR3 region has the DNA TGTGCTAGCAGCTCGGGAACCTCTGGAAACACCATATATTTT.

V and J are TRBV5-1 and TRBJ2-5, with D tentatively TRBD1 or TRBD2 (6 bases each). The CDR3 spans 14 residues. Germline V gene data show CDR1 as SGHRS and CDR2 as YFSETQ. Trimming stripped 4 bases from V and 4 bases from J, with 14 bases between. CDR3 coding DNA: TGCGCCAGCAGCATCTTAGGGGGGCCAGAGACCCAGTACTTC. It specifies CASSILGGPETQYF.